A single T cell receptor beta chain is shown here with its context. The data were obtained in a study of control samples from healthy donors and cancer patients. Assay: immunoSEQ multiplex PCR; the TCRdb copy retains only in-frame clones and omits some. This table has 100,000 to 150,000 clones, roughly 92% appearing once. The receptor comes from a woman younger than 35 in good health. The sample comprised blood.

DNA of the CDR3: TGTGCCAGCAGTGCGGCAGGGGCCACAGATACGCAGTATTTT. Translating it yields CASSAAGATDTQYF. The V call is TRBV2, the J call TRBJ2-3, with D perhaps TRBD1 (6 bases). The V gene's germline CDR1 is SNHLY and CDR2 FYNNEI. Trimming removed 4 bases at V and 2 bases at J, with 10 bases between. The CDR3 length is 14 residues.